This T cell receptor (beta chain) was identified in a study of blood T cell repertoires in COVID-19 (TCRdb year 2020). Regarding the research as a whole: The collaborator samples originated in the United States, Italy and Spain and spanned the acute and convalescent phases of COVID-19. The material from the prospective study consisted of cDNA or gDNA derived from T cells, B-cell-depleted T cells, or PBMCs. Deeply sampled blood TCRbeta repertoires from subjects exposed to, actively infected with, or recovered from COVID-19 were included in the dataset. The repertoires were released in a freely available public database meant as a resource for research on the immune response to SARS-CoV-2. The samples were drawn from the first 160 participants of the ongoing ImmuneRACE study and from 950 to 1,500 subjects provided by 6 global collaborators. Nearly every sample came with metadata listing a de-identified subject ID, COVID-19 status, age in years and sex. Where available, HLA class I and class II types were obtained from metadata supplied by the sample provider rather than from assay-based typing.

Broad study findings and their caveats: How much clinical and demographic metadata was included differed by source and by participant, and the metadata was provided uncurated.

In the prospective study, participants were roughly 18 to 95 years old, resided in about two dozen geographic areas of the United States, and were enrolled through a virtual design. To assign participants to cohorts, the prospective study relied on clinical history that participants themselves reported in a screening survey and a study questionnaire. Recovered participants in ImmuneRACE Cohort 3 were defined as having two consecutive negative NP/OP PCR tests, clearance from a healthcare professional, or resolution of symptoms. Mobile phlebotomists in the prospective study collected whole blood, serum and a nasopharyngeal or oropharyngeal swab from every participant. Prospective study participants could optionally give additional blood draws and questionnaires over an approximately two-month period. Blood samples from the prospective study were shipped frozen or at room temperature prior to DNA extraction.

The immunoSEQ Assay, a bias-controlled multiplex PCR, was used to amplify TCRbeta CDR3 regions from genomic DNA. The authors' pipeline ran thus. The number of nucleated cells in each sample was estimated by amplification of reference gene primers within the assay. Sequence reads were collapsed and filtered to measure the absolute abundance of every unique TCRbeta CDR3 rearrangement. For each sample, productive Simpson clonality was calculated as the square root of Simpson's diversity index over productive rearrangements. The clones in this table, taken by TCRdb from immuneACCESS, are in-frame only. Not every clone is retained; where verified, under half of the shortfall comes from an unresolved V gene, and the cause of the rest is unknown. For V, J and clone size, that table is used; D and trimming come from the DNA. The sample table lists roughly 200,000 clones, approximately 90% of them with a count of one. The ten largest clones take up about 1.3% of the sample.

The germline V gene supplies CDR1 MDHEN and CDR2 SYDVKM. Counted from cysteine to phenylalanine, this CDR3 has 14 amino acids. The only DNA kept is the CDR3, 42 bases in frame from the first base. Trimming takes 8 bases off V and 0 bases off J; junction bases not matched to a gene: 4. About this clone: Its antigen is not yet known. No quality values exist for individual bases; no much larger clone is one base distant.

This TCR came from a young man who had recovered from COVID-19. Sequenced: PBMCs or T cells enriched from blood (not recorded which). Recombination connected TRBV28 to TRBJ2-7, and TRBD2 matches 10 of the central bases. The nucleotides are TGTGCCAGCGCACTAGCGGGAACCTCCTACGAGCAGTACTTC. Translated, it reads CASALAGTSYEQYF.